This T cell receptor beta chain was recorded in a study of shared clonotypes between healthy human individuals. Assay: immunoSEQ multiplex PCR; the TCRdb copy retains only in-frame clones and omits some. The sample shows some 1,400,000 clones, more than 95% of them seen only once. The V and J ends lost 2 bases and 7 bases respectively, with 11 bases between them. CDR1 SGHDN and CDR2 FVKESK come from the germline V gene. The CDR3 sequence is 13 residues long. The V and J genes are TRBV14 and TRBJ1-1; the D is unclear. The TCR comes from a man aged 25-40 years in good health. The sequenced material came from naive CD4+ T cells sorted from blood. Documented subset: CD45RA+ positively selected. CDR3 bases: TGTGCCAGCAGCCAAAGGGAAGAAGGTGAAGCTTTCTTT. Translated: CASSQREEGEAFF.